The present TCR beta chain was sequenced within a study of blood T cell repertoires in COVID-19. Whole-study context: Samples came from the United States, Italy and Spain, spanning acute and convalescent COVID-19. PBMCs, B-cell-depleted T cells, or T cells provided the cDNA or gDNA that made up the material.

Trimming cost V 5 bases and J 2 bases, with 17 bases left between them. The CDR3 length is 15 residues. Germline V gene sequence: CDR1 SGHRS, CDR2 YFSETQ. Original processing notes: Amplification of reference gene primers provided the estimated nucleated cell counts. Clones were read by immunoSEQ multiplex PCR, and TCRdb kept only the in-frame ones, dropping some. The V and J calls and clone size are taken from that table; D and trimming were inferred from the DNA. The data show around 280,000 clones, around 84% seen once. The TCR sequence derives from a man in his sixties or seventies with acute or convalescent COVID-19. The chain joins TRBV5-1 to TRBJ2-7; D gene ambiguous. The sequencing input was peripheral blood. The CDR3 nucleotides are TGCGCCAGCAGTCCCGGTCCGTATCCTACCTACGAGCAGTACTTC. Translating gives CASSPGPYPTYEQYF.